This T cell receptor beta chain was identified during a study of T cells after yellow fever vaccination. In making TCR cDNA, 5'RACE template switching added a universal primer site and UMIs to it. TCRdb re-called the 5' RACE reads with MiXCR, one entry per CDR3 protein. The sample gives about 630,000 distinct CDR3 sequences, 9% to 15% of which show up once; 15% is in the top ten. Study-level findings and limits: FACS-sorted repertoires could harbor abundant contaminating bulk-population clonotypes. A secondary response was less intense yet reached its peak sooner, at day 5 versus 15. Among primary-vaccination clones, most reappeared after the booster, at around 97% for CD4 and about 90% for CD8.

The V segment lost 5 bases and the J segment 5 bases; nucleotides outside the gene matches: 2. The CDR3 runs to 14 residues. Germline CDR1 reads SGHVS; CDR2 reads FNYEAQ. This clonotype was seen at least ten times. Its antigen is undetermined. The V gene is TRBV7-6, the J gene TRBJ2-1, with 11 bases that match TRBD1. This clonotype was sampled from a man aged 25-45 years who received the YFV17D yellow fever vaccine. Sequenced here: PBMCs, sampled on the day of the yellow fever booster vaccination. In nucleotides, the CDR3 is TGTGCCAGCAGCCGGACAGGGGGCCACAATGAGCAGTTCTTC. The encoded protein is CASSRTGGHNEQFF.